One and the same sample provided the 21 T cell receptor beta chains below, sequenced in a study of blood T cell repertoires in COVID-19. This table comes from immunoSEQ multiplex PCR, and its TCRdb copy is limited to in-frame clones, with some not included. The table has fewer than 300,000 clones, approximately 90% seen once. Sequenced input: peripheral blood. The receptors were sampled from a man between 60 and 75 years old who had recovered from COVID-19.

The chain links TRBV9 to TRBJ2-7, with TRBD1 matching 7 bases. The CDR3 has 14 residues. In germline, CDR1 is SGDLS, CDR2 YYNGEE. Trimming cost V 2 bases and J 6 bases; bases outside gene matches: 8. The CDR3 DNA sequence: TGTGCCAGCAGCGTTTTCGACAGGGTGGGCGAGCAGTACTTC. This translates into CASSVFDRVGEQYF. Full variable domain (outside the CDR3, taken from reference TRBV9 and TRBJ2-7): DSGVTQTPKHLITATGQRVTLRCSPRSGDLSVYWYQQSLDQGLQFLIQYYNGEERAKGNILERFSAQQFPDLHSELNLSSLELGDSALYFCASSVFDRVGEQYFGPGTRLTVT.

The chain joins TRBV5-1 to TRBJ1-2, with D perhaps matching TRBD1 (5 bases). The CDR3 has 14 amino acids. Per the germline V gene, CDR1 is SGHRS and CDR2 is YFSETQ. Between the trimmed V and J ends, which lost 3 bases and 2 bases, there was a span of 11 bases. CDR3 amino acids: CASSSGEGNYGYTF. DNA for the CDR3: TGCGCCAGCAGCTCGGGGGAGGGAAACTATGGCTACACCTTC.

This chain uses TRBV15 with TRBJ1-5; 9 bases map to TRBD1. With 6 bases clipped from V and 2 bases from J, the junction kept 8 bases outside the gene matches. The CDR3 is 16 residues long. Germline-derived CDR1 and CDR2 are LNHNV and YYDKDF (reference sequence). The CDR3 DNA follows: TGTGCCACCAGGGGGACAGGGTCTTTGCGCAATCAGCCCCAGCATTTT. Its protein product is CATRGTGSLRNQPQHF.

This sequence joins TRBV3-1 (or the pseudogene TRBV3-2) and TRBJ1-1; 7 positions match TRBD1. The V gene end was trimmed by 3 bases and the J gene end by 1 base; junction bases not matched to a gene: 5. CDR1 is LGHDT, CDR2 YNNKEL, per germline (reference sequence). The length of the CDR3 is 15 residues. The chain's CDR3 is CASSHLDRWNTEAFF. CDR3 nucleotide sequence: TGTGCCAGCAGCCACCTGGACAGGTGGAACACTGAAGCTTTCTTT.

In its sample, this clone was seen once. V is TRBV5-1 and J is TRBJ2-3; no reliable D call. Between the trimmed V and J ends, which lost 6 bases and 6 bases, there was a span of 8 bases. The CDR3 has 11 residues. The germline gives CDR1 SGHRS, CDR2 YFSETQ. The CDR3 spells CASTQVDTQYF. The CDR3 region has the DNA TGCGCCAGCACGCAGGTCGATACGCAGTATTTT.

V gene TRBV13 combines with J gene TRBJ2-3, with 9 bases matching TRBD1. Germline trimming cut 5 bases from V and 0 bases from J; bases unmatched to any gene: 12. This CDR3 spans 18 amino acids. Germline V gene sequence: CDR1 PRHDT, CDR2 FYEKMQ (reference sequence). DNA for the CDR3: TGTGCCAGCAGCCTACAAACGAAGGGACAGGGTAGCACAGATACGCAGTATTTT. It codes for CASSLQTKGQGSTDTQYF.

The genes are TRBV5-1 and TRBJ1-1, with D unresolved. Deletions cut 0 bases from V and 5 bases from J, with 5 bases between. The germline CDR1 and CDR2 sequences are SGHRS and YFSETQ. The CDR3 has 12 residues. The CDR3, as DNA: TGCGCCAGCAGCTTGGATACAACTGAAGCTTTCTTT. Translation: CASSLDTTEAFF.

The rearrangement uses TRBV6-5 and TRBJ2-5; 14 bases fit TRBD2. With V trimmed by 6 bases and J by 3 bases, 3 bases remained unmatched. Per the germline V gene, CDR1 is MNHEY and CDR2 is SVGAGI. CDR3 size: 15 residues. The DNA of the CDR3 is TGTGCCAGCAGGGAGACTAGCGGGGGGGAAGAGACCCAGTACTTC. It yields the protein CASRETSGGEETQYF.

V gene TRBV7-9 combines with J gene TRBJ1-4; a possible D gene is TRBD1 (5 bases). Deletions cut 4 bases from V and 3 bases from J, with 15 bases between. Per the germline V gene, CDR1 is SEHNR and CDR2 is FQNEAQ (reference sequence). This CDR3 is built from 16 residues. The CDR3 region has the DNA TGTGCCAGCAGCTACAACAGGAATCCCCCTAATGAAAAACTGTTTTTT. Translated: CASSYNRNPPNEKLFF.

The chain joins TRBV6-1 to TRBJ1-1; TRBD1 matches at 10 bases. Germline CDR1 and CDR2: MNHNS and SASEGT. The CDR3 runs to 19 residues. V shed 3 bases and J 1 base; nucleotides not matched to a gene: 14. The CDR3 DNA is TGTGCCAGCAGTGATGTGGGGACAGGGGCCGTATGGTGGAACACTGAAGCTTTCTTT. Translation gives CASSDVGTGAVWWNTEAFF.

V usage is TRBV7-2 and J usage is TRBJ2-7; 7 bases are shared with TRBD2. The CDR3 loop spans 15 amino acids. After removal of 1 base from V and 2 bases from J, the junction contained 5 bases not matched to a gene. CDR1 and CDR2 from the germline V gene are SGHTA and FQGNSA. Here the CDR3 reads CASSLGGTIAYEQYF. The DNA for the CDR3 is TGTGCCAGCAGCTTAGGGGGGACTATTGCCTACGAGCAGTACTTC.

The genes are TRBV5-5 and TRBJ1-5, with D unresolved. The CDR3 contains 16 residues. Germline-derived CDR1 and CDR2 are SGHKS and YYEKEE (reference sequence). Between the trimmed V and J ends, which lost 0 bases and 0 bases, there was a span of 10 bases. DNA for the CDR3: TGTGCCAGCAGCTTGGGACACGACATTAGCAATCAGCCCCAGCATTTT. It codes for CASSLGHDISNQPQHF. Looking up the rest from reference TRBV5-5 and TRBJ1-5 gives the full variable domain: DAGVTQSPTHLIKTRGQQVTLRCSPISGHKSVSWYQQVLGQGPQFIFQYYEKEERGRGNFPDRFSARQFPNYSSELNVNALLLGDSALYLCASSLGHDISNQPQHFGDGTRLSIL.

The rearrangement joins TRBV6-2 or TRBV6-3 to TRBJ1-5, with D possibly TRBD1 on 6 matching bases. The germline V gene encodes CDR1 MNHEY and CDR2 SVGEGT. V shed 2 bases and J shed 3 bases, with 8 bases lying between them. The length of the CDR3 is 14 residues. The CDR3 is CASSYGGLNQPQHF. The CDR3 DNA reads as TGTGCCAGCAGTTACGGGGGCCTCAATCAGCCCCAGCATTTT.

V is TRBV9 and J is TRBJ2-1; a possible D gene is TRBD2 (5 bases). The CDR3 runs to 16 residues. V was clipped by 3 bases and J by 0 bases, with 13 bases between them. Germline CDR1 reads SGDLS; CDR2 reads YYNGEE. The CDR3 bases are TGTGCCAGCAGCGGGGAGCTAGCCAGCTCCTACAATGAGCAGTTCTTC. This translates into CASSGELASSYNEQFF. The whole variable domain, remainder taken from reference TRBV9 and TRBJ2-1, is DSGVTQTPKHLITATGQRVTLRCSPRSGDLSVYWYQQSLDQGLQFLIQYYNGEERAKGNILERFSAQQFPDLHSELNLSSLELGDSALYFCASSGELASSYNEQFFGPGTRLTVL.

The rearrangement uses TRBV7-3 and TRBJ2-7; TRBD1 is a possible D gene (6 bases). In germline, CDR1 is SGHTA, CDR2 FQGTGA. This CDR3 contains 14 residues. Trimming removed 5 bases at V and 1 base at J, with 12 bases between. This chain's CDR3 is CASSDTGTSYEQYF. The CDR3 region has the DNA TGTGCCAGCAGCGATACCGGGACATCCTACGAGCAGTACTTC.

This clone was seen only a few times. This chain links TRBV27 with TRBJ2-7, with 8 bases that match TRBD1. V lost 4 bases to trimming and J lost 7 bases; unmatched junction nucleotides: 9. From germline, CDR1 is MNHEY and CDR2 SMNVEV (reference sequence). The CDR3 length is 14 residues. The chain's CDR3 is CASSSRDRSREQYF. CDR3 coding DNA: TGTGCCAGCAGTTCCCGGGACAGGTCGCGGGAGCAGTACTTC.

The J gene is TRBJ2-7, the V gene TRBV25-1, with D possibly TRBD1 on 5 matching bases. The V and J ends lost 4 bases and 4 bases respectively, with 11 bases between them. Germline V gene data show CDR1 as MGHDK and CDR2 as SYGVNS. This CDR3 has 13 amino acids. CDR3 sequence reads: CASSVPGLYEQYF. The CDR3 bases are TGTGCCAGCAGTGTCCCAGGGTTGTACGAGCAGTACTTC.

The rearrangement links TRBV6-1 to TRBJ1-4; 8 bases map to TRBD1. Germline CDR1 MNHNS, CDR2 SASEGT. With 5 bases clipped from V and 12 bases from J, the junction kept 11 bases outside the gene matches. The CDR3 runs 14 residues. The CDR3 coding sequence is TGTGCCAGCAGTTCCTCGGGACAGGAGGGAGAACTGTTTTTT. It codes for CASSSSGQEGELFF.

The chain recombines TRBV29-1 with TRBJ1-3; D possibly corresponds to TRBD1 (5 bases). V was clipped by 7 bases and J by 1 base, with 23 bases between them. The CDR3 has 17 residues. In germline, CDR1 is SQVTM, CDR2 ANQGSEA. CDR3 in DNA: TGCAGCGCCGCTGGGGTCCCGGGGGAACGATCTGGAAACACCATATATTTT. Encoded protein: CSAAGVPGERSGNTIYF.

The genes are TRBV24-1 and TRBJ1-2; TRBD1 might be the D (6 bases). Looked up from germline, CDR1 is KGHDR and CDR2 is SFDVKD. The V end lost 0 bases, the J end lost 5 bases, and 9 bases lay between the germline ends. This CDR3 is built from 14 residues. The CDR3 DNA is TGTGCCACCAGTGATTTGGGTAGGGGGTATGGCTACACCTTC. It specifies CATSDLGRGYGYTF.

In DNA form, the CDR3 reads TGTGCCAGCAGGCCGGGGGGGACAGGGGGGTTAGCCAAAAACATTCAGTACTTC. Translating gives CASRPGGTGGLAKNIQYF. The rearrangement joins TRBV5-4 to TRBJ2-4, with TRBD1 matching 11 bases. CDR1 is SGHNT, CDR2 YYREEE, per germline (reference sequence). The length of the CDR3 is 18 residues. With V trimmed by 5 bases and J by 0 bases, 10 bases remained unmatched.